These 23 T cell receptor beta chains were all obtained from the same sample, sequenced in a study of OX40 agonist ivuxolimab in advanced cancers. The assay was immunoSEQ multiplex PCR, and TCRdb's table has in-frame clones only and misses some. This table has 60,000 to 85,000 clones, about 77% appearing once. This sample comprised CD4+ or CD8+ T cells sorted from blood, obtained in a trial of the OX40 agonist ivuxolimab. The receptors were gathered from an adult with an advanced solid tumor such as melanoma, head and neck, liver or kidney cancer.

The chain joins TRBV10-2 to TRBJ2-1; 13 bases are a match to TRBD2. The junction had 3 bases not matched to a gene; V was cut back by 5 bases and J by 5 bases. Germline V gives CDR1 WSHSY, CDR2 SAAADI. This CDR3 spans 15 amino acids. As DNA, the CDR3 is TGCGCCAGCAGTATACTAGCGGGGGGGCACAATGAGCAGTTCTTC. Residues: CASSILAGGHNEQFF.

This chain joins TRBV5-1 and TRBJ1-2; D is perhaps TRBD1 (6 bases). Per the germline V gene, CDR1 is SGHRS and CDR2 is YFSETQ. Trimming took off 0 bases at V and 6 bases at J, with 9 bases between the two ends. The CDR3 runs 13 residues. The CDR3 is CASSLAAGDGYTF. CDR3 DNA: TGCGCCAGCAGCTTGGCCGCAGGGGATGGCTACACCTTC.

This clone was detected ten times or more. The chain combines TRBV5-1 with TRBJ1-5, with D perhaps TRBD1 (6 bases). This CDR3 is 15 amino acids long. Per germline, CDR1 SGHRS and CDR2 YFSETQ. Trimming took off 4 bases at V and 6 bases at J, with 17 bases between the two ends. The CDR3 DNA follows: TGCGCCAGCAGCGTTACCTCAGGGGTAGGTCAGCCCCAGCATTTT. As protein: CASSVTSGVGQPQHF.

The V and J genes are TRBV19 and TRBJ1-2, with TRBD1 as a possible D gene (6 bases). The CDR3 is made up of 16 amino acids. V lost 0 bases and J lost 1, with 12 bases in between. The V gene's germline CDR1 is LNHDA and CDR2 SQIVND (reference sequence). The CDR3 DNA follows: TGTGCCAGTAGTATAGATCGCGTACAGGGTAACTATGGCTACACCTTC. Amino acids: CASSIDRVQGNYGYTF.

The chain couples TRBV6-4 to TRBJ2-1, with D perhaps TRBD2 (5 bases). Trimming left V 4 bases short and J 9 bases short, with 10 bases between. This CDR3 has 12 amino acids. CDR1 is MRHNA and CDR2 is SNTAGT in the germline V gene. CDR3 residues: CASSGARGEQFF. CDR3 nucleotide sequence: TGTGCCAGCAGTGGGGCCCGGGGTGAGCAGTTCTTC.

The V and J genes are TRBV29-1 and TRBJ2-5, with 7 bases fitting TRBD2. Germline V CDR1 and CDR2: SQVTM, ANQGSEA. Trimming at V came to 7 bases and at J to 5 bases, leaving 7 bases not matched to a gene. The CDR3 runs to 12 residues. The CDR3 nucleotides are TGCAGCGCACAGACTAGCCGGGAGACCCAGTACTTC. As protein: CSAQTSRETQYF. The entire variable domain, with the rest obtained from reference TRBV29-1 and TRBJ2-5, is as follows: SAVISQKPSRDICQRGTSLTIQCQVDSQVTMMFWYRQQPGQSLTLIATANQGSEATYESGFVIDKFPISRPNLTFSTLTVSNMSPEDSSIYLCSAQTSRETQYFGPGTRLLVL.

V usage is TRBV6-5 and J usage is TRBJ1-2, with D uncertain. Trimming removed 0 bases from V and 4 bases from J, with 6 bases in between. The germline gives CDR1 MNHEY, CDR2 SVGAGI. This CDR3 region has 13 residues. CDR3: CASSYSAGYGYTF. Written as DNA, the CDR3 is TGTGCCAGCAGTTACTCTGCGGGCTATGGCTACACCTTC.

This clone was found once. V and J are TRBV27 and TRBJ2-7; D gene unclear. The CDR3 runs to 13 residues. The ends were cut back, 2 bases at V and 0 bases at J, with 5 bases in the middle. Germline loops: CDR1 MNHEY, CDR2 SMNVEV (reference sequence). CDR3 DNA sequence: TGTGCCAGCAGTTTAGGGTTCTCCTACGAGCAGTACTTC. It encodes CASSLGFSYEQYF.

The rearrangement links TRBV6-5 to TRBJ1-2, with D maybe TRBD1 (5 bases). CDR1 and CDR2 (germline): MNHEY, SVGAGI. The CDR3 is 13 amino acids. V gave up 5 bases and J gave up 6 bases, with 13 bases separating them. The chain's CDR3 is CASSMRGPDGYTF. The CDR3 DNA reads as TGTGCCAGCAGTATGAGGGGTCCGGATGGCTACACCTTC.

This chain joins TRBV30 and TRBJ1-1; perhaps TRBD1 as D (5 bases). In germline, CDR1 is GTSNPN, CDR2 SVGIG (reference sequence). The CDR3 runs 13 residues. V lost 5 bases and J 1 base, leaving 11 bases between the germline ends. The DNA for the CDR3 is TGTGCCTGGGCCTGGCAGGGGAACACTGAAGCTTTCTTT. Its translation is CAWAWQGNTEAFF.

The rearrangement joins TRBV18 to TRBJ1-5; a possible D gene is TRBD1 (5 bases). V gave up 6 bases and J gave up 4 bases, with 22 bases separating them. CDR3 length: 17 amino acids. The V gene's germline CDR1 is KGHSH and CDR2 LQKENI. This chain's CDR3 is CASSLLSPGLGNQPQHF. CDR3 in DNA: TGTGCCAGCTCCCTTCTATCACCAGGGTTAGGAAATCAGCCCCAGCATTTT. The full variable domain, rest sourced from reference TRBV18 and TRBJ1-5, is NAGVMQNPRHLVRRRGQEARLRCSPMKGHSHVYWYRQLPEEGLKFMVYLQKENIIDESGMPKERFSAEFPKEGPSILRIQQVVRGDSAAYFCASSLLSPGLGNQPQHFGDGTRLSIL.

The gene calls are TRBV19 and TRBJ1-5; weak D call: TRBD1 (5 bases). CDR3 size: 12 residues. V was trimmed by 3 bases and J by 6 bases, leaving 6 bases between them. Germline V gene data show CDR1 as LNHDA and CDR2 as SQIVND (reference sequence). The CDR3 region has the DNA TGTGCCAGTAGTATCAGGGCTCAGCCCCAGCATTTT. Amino acids: CASSIRAQPQHF.

The rearrangement uses TRBV5-1 and TRBJ2-7; 8 bases are shared with TRBD2. The CDR3 consists of 14 residues. Germline V gene lookup returns CDR1 SGHRS and CDR2 YFSETQ. The ends lost 4 bases at V and 3 bases at J; junction bases unmatched: 6. CDR3 in DNA: TGCGCCAGCAGCGTAACTAGCGGAAGCTACGAGCAGTACTTC. It yields the protein CASSVTSGSYEQYF.

J is TRBJ2-1 and V is TRBV30; D perhaps matches TRBD2 (5 bases). The V end was cut by 0 bases, the J end by 8 bases, with 14 bases between. Looked up from germline, CDR1 is GTSNPN and CDR2 is SVGIG (reference sequence). This CDR3 has 14 residues. This chain's CDR3 is CAWSVRGIRDEQFF. The CDR3 nucleotides are TGTGCCTGGAGTGTTAGAGGGATAAGAGATGAGCAGTTCTTC. Full variable domain (outside the CDR3, taken from reference TRBV30 and TRBJ2-1): SQTIHQWPATLVQPVGSPLSLECTVEGTSNPNLYWYRQAAGRGLQLLFYSVGIGQISSEVPQNLSASRPQDRQFILSSKKLLLSDSGFYLCAWSVRGIRDEQFFGPGTRLTVL.

This chain joins TRBV10-3 and TRBJ2-6; TRBD1 might be the D (6 bases). The CDR3 sequence is 15 residues long. V dropped 4 bases and J dropped 4 bases, with 11 bases sitting between them. The germline V gene has CDR1 ENHRY and CDR2 SYGVKD. This CDR3 reads CAISGSGDGANVLTF. CDR3 DNA: TGTGCCATCAGTGGGTCAGGGGACGGGGCCAACGTCCTGACTTTC.

The chain carries TRBV5-6 and TRBJ1-1; 11 nucleotides line up with TRBD1. Trimming took 3 bases from V and 5 from J; bases not matched to a gene: 15. Germline V CDR1 and CDR2: SGHDT, YYEEEE. This CDR3 contains 18 residues. CDR3 residues: CASSSLLSLDRGRTEAFF. Here the CDR3 DNA reads TGTGCCAGCAGCTCGCTTTTATCGTTGGACAGGGGGCGAACTGAAGCTTTCTTT.

The chain carries TRBV9 and TRBJ1-3; D uncertain. CDR3 length equals 16 residues. Germline CDR1 and CDR2: SGDLS and YYNGEE. The V gene lost 3 bases and the J gene lost 0 bases, with 13 bases spanning the gap. DNA for the CDR3: TGTGCCAGCAGCGAAGACGCACTGTCCTCTGGAAACACCATATATTTT. Its protein is CASSEDALSSGNTIYF.

The chain is built from TRBV28 and TRBJ2-1; 7 bases agree with TRBD1. The J segment lost 2 bases and the V segment lost 4 bases, leaving 8 bases of the junction unmatched. The CDR3 consists of 16 residues. CDR1 MDHEN and CDR2 SYDVKM come from the germline V gene. The CDR3 DNA reads TGTGCCAGCAGTTCTGAGGGGGCCCTCACCTACAATGAGCAGTTCTTC. Protein sequence: CASSSEGALTYNEQFF.

The rearrangement uses TRBV7-2 and TRBJ1-6; D is uncertain. Trimming removed 2 bases at V and 8 bases at J, with 7 bases between. Germline V gives CDR1 SGHTA, CDR2 FQGNSA. The CDR3 covers 13 residues. Here the CDR3 reads CASSLLTDSPLHF. The CDR3 DNA reads as TGTGCCAGCAGCTTATTAACGGATTCACCCCTCCACTTT.

The genes are TRBV11-3 and TRBJ2-7, with D perhaps matching TRBD2 (6 bases). CDR1 and CDR2 from the germline V gene are SGHNT and YENEEA. This CDR3 is built from 14 residues. V was clipped by 5 bases and J by 1 base, with 12 bases between them. The CDR3 DNA is TGTGCCAGCAGCCGTCGGGACTGGTCCTACGAGCAGTACTTC. Its protein product is CASSRRDWSYEQYF.

V usage is TRBV20-1 and J usage is TRBJ2-3, with unresolved D. Germline loops: CDR1 DFQATT, CDR2 SNEGSKA (reference sequence). The CDR3 extends over 11 amino acids. V lost 6 bases to trimming and J lost 6 bases, with 10 bases between them. The CDR3 spells CSAKASDTQYF. The CDR3 DNA reads as TGCAGTGCGAAAGCTTCGGATACGCAGTATTTT.

This sequence joins TRBV21-1 and TRBJ1-1. TRBV21-1 is a documented pseudogene. The CDR3 contains 12 residues. The CDR3 DNA is TGTGCCAGCAGCAAAATTCCGGGAAAAGCTTTCTTT. Translated, it gives CASSKIPGKAFF.

The chain recombines TRBV10-3 with TRBJ1-4, with TRBD1 matching over 12 bases. The J segment lost 5 bases and the V segment lost 0 bases, leaving 10 bases of the junction unmatched. Germline V lookup: CDR1 ENHRY, CDR2 SYGVKD. This CDR3 comprises 19 residues. Here the CDR3 reads CAISESTPSGTGGNEKLFF. The CDR3, as DNA: TGTGCCATCAGTGAGTCGACACCATCGGGGACAGGGGGCAATGAAAAACTGTTTTTT.